This T cell receptor (beta chain) appears in the sequencing data of a study of regulatory T cells in long-lasting Graves disease. The sample holds many counts of this clonotype. The time point denotes: newly diagnosed GD, antithyroid drugs for less than 3 months. Extracted PBMC RNA gave rise to the TCR library. According to the study, TCR beta libraries were built with iRepertoire HTBI primers and CDR3-region Arm-PCR. TCRdb analysed the multiplex PCR reads with MiXCR anew, one entry per CDR3 protein. The sample has more than 400,000 distinct CDR3 sequences, 15% to 20% seen once; the top ten hold 12%. The data also belong to a second study, concerning T cells in Graves' hyperthyroidism and ophthalmopathy.

The sample was peripheral blood mononuclear cells (PBMCs), taken at new diagnosis, from a patient treated with antithyroid drugs. This TCR came from a man in his forties with Graves disease.

CDR3 coding DNA: TGTGCCAGCAGTTTAGGGCTAGCGGGAGATTACAATGAGCAGTTCTTC. It encodes CASSLGLAGDYNEQFF. The V and J genes are TRBV12-3 or TRBV12-4 and TRBJ2-1; the match to TRBD2 covers 10 bases. The CDR3 loop spans 16 amino acids. With V trimmed by 1 base and J by 4 bases, 4 bases remained unmatched.